The T cell receptor beta chain under discussion was sequenced for a study of neurological immune-mediated disorders. The CDR3 has 15 residues. Germline CDR1 reads DFQATT; CDR2 reads SNEGSKA (reference sequence). V shed 1 base and J 0 bases; nucleotides not matched to a gene: 3. Study-level results: Phylogenetic grouping assigned the repertoires of 18 of 34 multiple sclerosis patients to a single related-CDR3 cluster, which may represent a signature.

This clonotype occurred many times. Its antigen is currently unknown. The cDNA came from 5'RACE, which used 10-nucleotide random UMIs. TCRdb passed the 5' RACE reads through MiXCR, listing each CDR3 protein once. Of tens of thousands of distinct CDR3 sequences in the sample, 2.5% to 3% were seen once. Sequenced input: PBMCs. J is TRBJ2-1 and V is TRBV20-1; 7 positions agree with TRBD2. This TCR was recovered from a woman in her twenties or thirties with multiple sclerosis. CDR3: CSARGRLASYNEQFF. CDR3 nucleotide sequence: TGCAGTGCTAGAGGGAGACTAGCCTCCTACAATGAGCAGTTCTTC.